These 32 T cell receptor beta chains share one sample of origin, sequenced in a study of blood T cells in healthy people across ages. It was with a sample-barcoded 5' primer and a J-beta primer mix that a second PCR of roughly 7 to 12 cycles was run. TCRdb re-derived calls from the 5' RACE reads in MiXCR, one entry per CDR3 protein. Of about 650,000 distinct CDR3 sequences listed, about 50% were seen once; the top ten hold around an eighth. The sample comprised blood. The receptors derive from a woman older than 75 in good health.

This clonotype appeared a few times. V usage is TRBV7-9 and J usage is TRBJ2-5, with 10 positions matching TRBD2. The CDR3 has 16 amino acids. Trimming removed 3 bases from V and 1 base from J; junction bases left unmatched: 5. Germline V gives CDR1 SEHNR, CDR2 FQNEAQ (reference sequence). CDR3 in DNA: TGTGCCAGCAGCTTTCTTGGGACTAGCGCCCAAGAGACCCAGTACTTC. Its protein is CASSFLGTSAQETQYF. Based on the CDR3 plus reference TRBV7-9 and TRBJ2-5, the full variable domain is DTGVSQNPRHKITKRGQNVTFRCDPISEHNRLYWYRQTLGQGPEFLTYFQNEAQLEKSRLLSDRFSAERPKGSFSTLEIQRTEQGDSAMYLCASSFLGTSAQETQYFGPGTRLLVL.

This clonotype was seen once. Given a much more abundant clone one base away, this may be a read error. The rearrangement uses TRBV5-1 and TRBJ2-4; D assignment may be TRBD1 or TRBD2 (5 bases each). The DNA end is more similar to TRBJ2-7, so the J call may be wrong. Germline CDR1 reads SGHRS; CDR2 reads YFSETQ. The CDR3 is made up of 16 amino acids. The CDR3 coding sequence is TGCGTCAGCAGCTCTGCAACGGGACGGTCTGGTTACGAGCAGTACTTC. Its protein product is CVSSSATGRSGYEQYF.

This clonotype was detected many times. The chain is built from TRBV5-4 and TRBJ2-1; 10 bases match TRBD2. The length of the CDR3 is 15 residues. Germline CDR1 SGHNT, CDR2 YYREEE (reference sequence). The J segment lost 12 bases and the V segment lost 0 bases, leaving 9 bases of the junction unmatched. CDR3 amino acids: CASSLGGLAGVAQFF. CDR3 in DNA: TGTGCCAGCAGCTTGGGGGGCCTAGCGGGAGTTGCGCAGTTCTTC.

As DNA, the CDR3 is TGTGCCAGCAGCGTAGGGGGACAGAACACTGAAGCTTTCTTT. It specifies CASSVGGQNTEAFF. The chain links TRBV9 to TRBJ1-1; D may be TRBD1 (6 bases). This CDR3 comprises 14 residues. The germline V and J ends were trimmed by 0 bases and 1 base, with 7 bases remaining between them. The germline gives CDR1 SGDLS, CDR2 YYNGEE.

The chain links TRBV2 to TRBJ2-2; a possible D gene is TRBD2 (5 bases). Germline V gene lookup returns CDR1 SNHLY and CDR2 FYNNEI. This CDR3 has 16 residues. Trimming took off 7 bases at V and 0 bases at J, with 15 bases between the two ends. The CDR3 spells CASIDGLTTNTGELFF. The CDR3 DNA sequence: TGTGCCAGCATTGATGGTTTGACTACGAACACCGGGGAGCTGTTTTTT.

Ten or more counts support this clonotype. The J gene is TRBJ2-7, the V gene TRBV28, with TRBD2 as a possible D gene (7 bases). V lost 2 bases, J lost 2 bases, and 10 bases lay in between. The germline V gene has CDR1 MDHEN and CDR2 SYDVKM. This CDR3 comprises 14 residues. DNA of the CDR3: TGTGCCAGCAGTTTAAAGGGGGGGCCCTACGAGCAGTACTTC. This encodes CASSLKGGPYEQYF.

Of note for this clonotype: Given a much more abundant clone one base away, this may be a read error. The gene calls are TRBV12-3 or TRBV12-4 and TRBJ1-5; D is ambiguous. This CDR3 comprises 13 residues. In DNA form, the CDR3 reads TGTGCCTGCAGCCGCCTCATGAATCAGCCCCAGCATTTT. Its translation is CACSRLMNQPQHF.

This clonotype was found once. A read error may explain this, as a much larger clone is one base away. The chain uses TRBV5-1 and TRBJ2-3, with no clear D. Germline values: CDR1 SGHRS, CDR2 YFSETQ. V dropped 3 bases and J dropped 2 bases, with 7 bases sitting between them. This CDR3 is built from 13 residues. The CDR3 region is CASSSKATDTQYF. CDR3 sequence (DNA): TGCGCCAGCAGCTCGAAGGCCACAGATACGCAGTATTTT.

In its sample, this clonotype was seen many times. This chain connects TRBV5-1 to TRBJ1-2; D is ambiguous. V gave up 5 bases and J gave up 4 bases, with 15 bases separating them. The CDR3 has 14 residues. Germline V CDR1 and CDR2: SGHRS, YFSETQ. CDR3 sequence: CASREASESYGYTF. CDR3 nucleotides: TGCGCCAGCAGGGAAGCTTCCGAGAGCTATGGCTACACCTTC.

With regard to this clonotype: Compared with germline, one end of the junction differs, possibly owing to a read error. V is TRBV20-1 and J is TRBJ2-7; D is ambiguous. Germline-derived CDR1 and CDR2 are DFQATT and SNEGSKA (reference sequence). The CDR3 totals 11 residues. The CDR3 here is CSARDQAEQYF. In DNA, the CDR3 is TGTAGTGCTAGAGATCAGGCCGAGCAGTACTTC.

The rearrangement joins TRBV28 to TRBJ2-1; a possible D gene is TRBD2 (5 bases). The DNA end is more similar to TRBJ2-7, so the J call may be wrong. The CDR3 contains 16 residues. CDR1 MDHEN and CDR2 SYDVKM come from the germline V gene. Here the CDR3 reads CASRPAGQSSYNEQYF. The CDR3 region has the DNA TGTGCCAGCAGGCCGGCGGGTCAGAGCTCCTACAATGAGCAGTACTTC.

V usage is TRBV29-1 and J usage is TRBJ2-3, with TRBD1 as a possible D gene (6 bases). This CDR3 is built from 13 residues. Trimming took 7 bases from V and 2 from J, leaving 13 bases between them. Per germline, CDR1 SQVTM and CDR2 ANQGSEA. CDR3: CSARDRFTDTQYF. The CDR3 coding sequence is TGCAGCGCGCGCGACAGGTTCACAGATACGCAGTATTTT.

In regard to this clonotype: This may be a read error: a much more frequent sequence differs by one nucleotide. The J gene is TRBJ2-3, the V gene TRBV29-1; a possible D gene is TRBD1 (5 bases). The V gene's germline CDR1 is SQVTM and CDR2 ANQGSEA. CDR3 length: 11 amino acids. With 7 bases removed from V and 14 bases from J, the gap between germline ends came to 19 bases. CDR3 sequence: CSARIMGPTYF. CDR3 DNA sequence: TGCAGCGCCAGAATAATGGGGCCAACGTATTTT.

This clonotype was recorded at least ten times. V usage is TRBV7-9 and J usage is TRBJ2-5; 9 nucleotides align to TRBD2. J was trimmed by 1 base and V by 3 bases; bases with no gene match: 9. The germline V gene has CDR1 SEHNR and CDR2 FQNEAQ (reference sequence). There are 17 residues in the CDR3. The CDR3 loop is CASSFGGTSGFQETQYF. CDR3 coding DNA: TGTGCCAGCAGCTTTGGGGGCACTAGCGGGTTCCAAGAGACCCAGTACTTC.

V is TRBV6-6 and J is TRBJ2-7; 7 nucleotides line up with TRBD1. V lost 6 bases and J lost 0; bases outside the gene matches: 5. The CDR3 is 14 residues long. From germline, CDR1 is MNHNY and CDR2 SVGAGI (reference sequence). The CDR3 spells CASRIGQASYEQYF. The CDR3 bases are TGTGCCAGCAGGATAGGACAGGCCTCCTACGAGCAGTACTTC.

This clonotype was observed many times. V is TRBV20-1 and J is TRBJ2-1; 10 positions agree with TRBD2. Germline-derived CDR1 and CDR2 are DFQATT and SNEGSKA (reference sequence). This CDR3 comprises 14 residues. V lost 2 bases, J lost 10 bases, and 8 bases stayed unmatched. This chain's CDR3 is CSARLAGGVREQFF. The CDR3 coding sequence is TGCAGTGCTAGATTAGCGGGAGGCGTCCGAGAGCAGTTCTTC.

This clonotype showed up just a few times. The DNA of the CDR3 is TGTGCCAGCAGCCCTTCCGACAGAGGCTATGGCTACACCTTC. This codes for CASSPSDRGYGYTF. This rearrangement joins TRBV12-3 or TRBV12-4 to TRBJ1-2, with a tentative D call TRBD1 (5 bases). The V end lost 6 bases, the J end lost 4 bases, and 15 bases lay between the germline ends. CDR3 size: 14 residues.

This clonotype has just one count. V gene TRBV12-5 combines with J gene TRBJ2-7, with a possible D match to TRBD1 (5 bases). Germline CDR1 LGHNT, CDR2 FRNRAP. There are 15 residues in the CDR3. V was clipped by 0 bases and J by 5 bases, with 14 bases between them. The CDR3 loop reads CASGLVERGEDEQYF. CDR3 nucleotide sequence: TGTGCTAGTGGTTTGGTAGAAAGGGGCGAGGACGAGCAGTACTTC.

This clonotype has at least ten counts. This chain links TRBV27 with TRBJ1-2; possibly TRBD1 for D (5 bases). Trimming removed 3 bases at V and 4 bases at J, with 9 bases between. CDR1 is MNHEY and CDR2 is SMNVEV in the germline V gene (reference sequence). The CDR3 sequence is 13 residues long. In DNA form, the CDR3 reads TGTGCCAGCAGTTTCCAGGGCACCTATGGCTACACCTTC. Translation gives CASSFQGTYGYTF.

This clonotype has only a few counts. The V call is TRBV20-1, the J call TRBJ2-3; possible D gene TRBD2, 6 bases. The CDR3 is made up of 15 amino acids. CDR1 is DFQATT, CDR2 SNEGSKA, per germline (reference sequence). V lost 0 bases and J 3 bases, leaving 13 bases between the germline ends. CDR3 region: CSAREAVRGTDTQYF. The CDR3 nucleotides read TGCAGTGCTAGAGAAGCGGTACGGGGGACAGATACGCAGTATTTT.

Of note for this clonotype: A much bigger clone sits one base away, suggesting this may be a read error. The rearrangement uses TRBV12-3 or TRBV12-4 and TRBJ2-7, with 7 bases lining up with TRBD2. The V gene end was trimmed by 5 bases and the J gene end by 4 bases; junction bases not matched to a gene: 11. The CDR3 consists of 15 residues. In nucleotides, the CDR3 is TGTGCCAGCAGTCCCGGGAGAGCGGGGCCTTACGAGCAGTACTTC. Its translation: CASSPGRAGPYEQYF.

CDR3 sequence reads: CASSQEERGGLPQHF. The CDR3 DNA reads as TGCGCCAGCAGCCAAGAGGAGAGGGGAGGGCTGCCCCAGCATTTT. The chain combines TRBV4-1 with TRBJ1-5; D might be TRBD1 (5 bases). Deletions cut 0 bases from V and 9 bases from J, with 15 bases between. The germline gives CDR1 MGHRA, CDR2 YSYEKL. The CDR3 consists of 15 residues.

This clonotype occurred once. The chain links TRBV4-3 to TRBJ1-1, with D possibly matching TRBD1 (6 bases). The CDR3 contains 15 residues. Germline V gives CDR1 LGHNA, CDR2 YSLEER. V shed 0 bases and J shed 4 bases, with 12 bases lying between them. The DNA for the CDR3 is TGCGCCAGCAGCCAAGATACAGGGCAGGGCACTGAAGCTTTCTTT. This encodes CASSQDTGQGTEAFF.

In its sample, this clonotype was seen a few times. This may arise from a read error, as a much more abundant clone is one base away. The chain combines TRBV6-6 with TRBJ2-7, with D maybe TRBD2 (5 bases). CDR3 length: 15 amino acids. CDR1 and CDR2 from the germline V gene are MNHNY and SVGAGI (reference sequence). V lost 3 bases and J lost 3, with 15 bases in between. CDR3 sequence reads: CASSYDGLDHYEQYF. Here the CDR3 DNA reads TGTGCCAGCAGTTATGATGGACTGGACCACTACGAGCAGTACTTC.

Regarding this clonotype: A single base separates this from a much larger clone, so it may be a read error. The chain employs TRBV3-1 and TRBJ2-1; D is ambiguous. V lost 3 bases to trimming and J lost 4 bases, with 7 bases between them. There are 13 residues in the CDR3. In germline, CDR1 is LGHDT, CDR2 YNNKEL (reference sequence). Here the CDR3 reads CASSQYEYNEQFF. The CDR3 DNA is TGTGCCAGCAGCCAGTACGAGTACAATGAGCAGTTCTTC.

V and J are TRBV20-1 and TRBJ2-3, with 9 bases identical to TRBD1. From germline, CDR1 is DFQATT and CDR2 SNEGSKA (reference sequence). The CDR3 is made up of 11 amino acids. J lost 6 bases, V lost 7 bases, and 2 bases had no gene match. CDR3 coding DNA: TGCAGTGGGGGACAGGGCGATACGCAGTATTTT. Its protein product is CSGGQGDTQYF.

The rearrangement joins TRBV9 to TRBJ2-7, with D perhaps assigned TRBD1 or TRBD2 (6 bases each). Trimming took 2 bases from V and 3 from J, leaving 12 bases between them. CDR1 SGDLS and CDR2 YYNGEE come from the germline V gene. The CDR3 is 14 residues long. The CDR3 nucleotides are TGTGCCAGCAGCGTCGGGGGCAGGAACTACGAGCAGTACTTC. Translation: CASSVGGRNYEQYF.

J is TRBJ2-1 and V is TRBV28; TRBD1 aligns across 9 bases. In germline, CDR1 is MDHEN, CDR2 SYDVKM. The CDR3 runs to 15 residues. Trimming removed 5 bases from V and 6 bases from J; junction bases left unmatched: 8. Here the CDR3 DNA reads TGTGCCAGCAGTGAAACGGGACAGGGTCGCAATGAGCAGTTCTTC. It encodes CASSETGQGRNEQFF.

V and J are TRBV12-3 or TRBV12-4 and TRBJ2-2; TRBD2 agrees at 8 bases. Unmatched junction bases numbered 14, after V lost 7 bases and J lost 4 bases. CDR3 length: 17 amino acids. The CDR3: CASNLLGSGGGTGELFF. In nucleotides, the CDR3 is TGTGCCAGCAACCTCCTAGGGTCGGGAGGGGGCACCGGGGAGCTGTTTTTT.

This clonotype was counted only a few times. The genes are TRBV7-2 and TRBJ2-3; TRBD2 matches at 8 bases. V lost 5 bases to trimming and J lost 6 bases; unmatched junction nucleotides: 13. The length of the CDR3 is 16 residues. Germline V gene lookup returns CDR1 SGHTA and CDR2 FQGNSA. DNA of the CDR3: TGTGCCAGCAGCCAGACTAGCGTAGTACTGGGGGATACGCAGTATTTT. Its protein product is CASSQTSVVLGDTQYF.

Only one count was recorded for this clonotype. The chain recombines TRBV6-1 with TRBJ2-1; tentative D call: TRBD1 (6 bases). CDR1 is MNHNS, CDR2 SASEGT, per germline. The CDR3 runs 14 residues. V was trimmed by 6 bases and J by 9 bases, leaving 18 bases between them. CDR3 region: CASSKQGAYSEQFF. CDR3 DNA: TGTGCCAGCAGCAAACAGGGAGCCTATAGTGAGCAGTTCTTC.

Points on this clonotype: Just one base apart from a much larger clone, this may be a read error. V gene TRBV7-3 combines with J gene TRBJ2-3, with TRBD2 identical over 11 bases. This CDR3 spans 15 amino acids. In germline, CDR1 is SGHTA, CDR2 FQGTGA. CDR3 bases: TGTACCAGCAGCCCAATAGCGGGAGGGACAGATACGCAGTATTTT. Its protein is CTSSPIAGGTDTQYF.